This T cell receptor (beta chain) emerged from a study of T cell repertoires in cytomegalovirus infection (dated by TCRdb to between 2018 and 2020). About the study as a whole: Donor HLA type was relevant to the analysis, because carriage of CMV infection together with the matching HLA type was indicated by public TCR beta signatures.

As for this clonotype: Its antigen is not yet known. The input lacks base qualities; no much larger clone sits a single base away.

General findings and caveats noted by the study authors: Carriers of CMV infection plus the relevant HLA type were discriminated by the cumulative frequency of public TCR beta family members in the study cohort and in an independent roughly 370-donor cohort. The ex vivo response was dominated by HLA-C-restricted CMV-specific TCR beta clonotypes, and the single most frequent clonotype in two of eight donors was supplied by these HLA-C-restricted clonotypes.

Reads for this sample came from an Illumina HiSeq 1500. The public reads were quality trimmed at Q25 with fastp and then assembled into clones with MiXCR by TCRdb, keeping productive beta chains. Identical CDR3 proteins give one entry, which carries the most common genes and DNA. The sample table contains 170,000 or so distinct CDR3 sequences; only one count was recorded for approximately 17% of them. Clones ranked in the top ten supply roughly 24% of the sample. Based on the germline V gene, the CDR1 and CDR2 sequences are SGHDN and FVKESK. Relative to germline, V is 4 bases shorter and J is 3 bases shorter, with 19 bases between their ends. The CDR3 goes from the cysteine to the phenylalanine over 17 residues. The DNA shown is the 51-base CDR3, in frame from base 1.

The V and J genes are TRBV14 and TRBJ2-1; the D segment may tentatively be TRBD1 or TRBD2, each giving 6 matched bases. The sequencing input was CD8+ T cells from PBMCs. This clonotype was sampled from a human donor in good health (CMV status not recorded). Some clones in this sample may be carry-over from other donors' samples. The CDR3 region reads CASSPPGAGAGYNEQFF. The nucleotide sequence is TGTGCCAGCAGCCCCCCGGGGGCAGGGGCGGGCTACAATGAGCAGTTCTTC.